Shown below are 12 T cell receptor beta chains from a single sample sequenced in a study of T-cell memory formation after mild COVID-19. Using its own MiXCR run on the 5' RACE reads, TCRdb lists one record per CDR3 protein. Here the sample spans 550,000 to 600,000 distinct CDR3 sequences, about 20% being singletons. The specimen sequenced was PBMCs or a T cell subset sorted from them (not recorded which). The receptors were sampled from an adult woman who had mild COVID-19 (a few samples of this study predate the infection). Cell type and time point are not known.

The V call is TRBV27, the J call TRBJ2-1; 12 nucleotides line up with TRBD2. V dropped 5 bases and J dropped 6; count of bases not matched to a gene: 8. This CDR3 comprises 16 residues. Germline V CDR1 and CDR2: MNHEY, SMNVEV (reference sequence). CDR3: CASSPHAGLAGNEQFF. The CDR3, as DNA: TGTGCCAGCAGTCCCCACGCGGGACTAGCGGGCAATGAGCAGTTCTTC.

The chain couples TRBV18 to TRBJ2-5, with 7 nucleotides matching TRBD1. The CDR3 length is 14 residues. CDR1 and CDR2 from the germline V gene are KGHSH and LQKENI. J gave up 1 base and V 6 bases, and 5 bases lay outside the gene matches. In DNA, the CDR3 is TGTGCCAGCTCCCCGACAGGGAGCCAAGAGACCCAGTACTTC. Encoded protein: CASSPTGSQETQYF. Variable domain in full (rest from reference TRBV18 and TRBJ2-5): NAGVMQNPRHLVRRRGQEARLRCSPMKGHSHVYWYRQLPEEGLKFMVYLQKENIIDESGMPKERFSAEFPKEGPSILRIQQVVRGDSAAYFCASSPTGSQETQYFGPGTRLLVL.

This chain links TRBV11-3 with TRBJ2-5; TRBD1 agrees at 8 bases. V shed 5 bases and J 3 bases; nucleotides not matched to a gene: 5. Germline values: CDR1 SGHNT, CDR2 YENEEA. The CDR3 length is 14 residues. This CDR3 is CASSLDRDEETQYF. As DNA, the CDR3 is TGTGCCAGCAGCCTGGACAGGGACGAAGAGACCCAGTACTTC.

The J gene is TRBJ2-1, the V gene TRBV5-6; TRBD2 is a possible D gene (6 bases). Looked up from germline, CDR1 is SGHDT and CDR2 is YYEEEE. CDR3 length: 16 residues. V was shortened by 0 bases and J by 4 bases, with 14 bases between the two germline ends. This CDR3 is CASSLDYGSGYNEQFF. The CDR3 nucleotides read TGTGCCAGCAGCTTGGATTACGGGAGCGGATACAATGAGCAGTTCTTC.

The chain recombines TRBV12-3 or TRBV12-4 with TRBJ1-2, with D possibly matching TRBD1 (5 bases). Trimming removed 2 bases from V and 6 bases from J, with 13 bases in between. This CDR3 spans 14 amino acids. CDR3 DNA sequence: TGTGCCAGCAGTTTACGAGGGGCCCCTGATGGCTACACCTTC. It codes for CASSLRGAPDGYTF.

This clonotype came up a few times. This CDR3 reads CASSAGTGNTGELFF. In nucleotides, the CDR3 is TGCGCCAGCAGCGCCGGGACGGGGAACACCGGGGAGCTGTTTTTT. The chain uses TRBV5-1 and TRBJ2-2; D tentatively reads TRBD1 or TRBD2 (5 bases each). The V gene's germline CDR1 is SGHRS and CDR2 YFSETQ. V gave up 4 bases and J gave up 1 base, with 11 bases separating them. CDR3 length equals 15 residues.

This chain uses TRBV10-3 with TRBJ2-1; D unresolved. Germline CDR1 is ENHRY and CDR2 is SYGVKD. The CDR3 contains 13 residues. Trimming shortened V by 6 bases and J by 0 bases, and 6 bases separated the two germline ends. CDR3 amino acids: CAIRDLSYNEQFF. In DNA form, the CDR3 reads TGTGCCATCAGGGACCTCTCCTACAATGAGCAGTTCTTC.

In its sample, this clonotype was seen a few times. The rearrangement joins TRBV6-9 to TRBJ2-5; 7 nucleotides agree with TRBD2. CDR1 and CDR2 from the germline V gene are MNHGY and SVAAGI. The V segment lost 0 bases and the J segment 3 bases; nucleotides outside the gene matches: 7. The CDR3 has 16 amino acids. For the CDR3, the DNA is TGTGCCAGCAGTTATTCGAGTTCTAGCGGAGAAGAGACCCAGTACTTC. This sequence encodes CASSYSSSSGEETQYF.

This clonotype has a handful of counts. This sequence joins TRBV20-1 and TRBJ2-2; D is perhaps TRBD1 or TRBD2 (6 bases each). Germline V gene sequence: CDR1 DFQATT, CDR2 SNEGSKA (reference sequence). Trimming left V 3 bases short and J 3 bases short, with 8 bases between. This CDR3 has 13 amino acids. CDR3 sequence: CSARGGDTGELFF. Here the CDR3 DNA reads TGCAGTGCTAGGGGGGGCGACACCGGGGAGCTGTTTTTT.

CDR3 amino acids: CSVKGVSYEQYF. In DNA form, the CDR3 reads TGCAGCGTTAAAGGTGTTTCCTACGAGCAGTACTTC. The chain carries TRBV29-1 and TRBJ2-7; D not certain. The V end lost 5 bases, the J end lost 1 base, and 9 bases lay between the germline ends. Germline CDR1 is SQVTM and CDR2 is ANQGSEA. The CDR3 sequence is 12 residues long.

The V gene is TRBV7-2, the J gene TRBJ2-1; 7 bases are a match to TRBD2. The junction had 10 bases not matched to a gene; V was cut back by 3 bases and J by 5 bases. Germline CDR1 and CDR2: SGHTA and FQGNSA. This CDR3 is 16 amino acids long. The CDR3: CASSFLGGSIDNEQFF. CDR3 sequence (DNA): TGTGCCAGCAGCTTCCTCGGCGGGAGCATCGACAATGAGCAGTTCTTC. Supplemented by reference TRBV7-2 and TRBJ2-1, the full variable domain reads GAGVSQSPSNKVTEKGKDVELRCDPISGHTALYWYRQSLGQGLEFLIYFQGNSAPDKSGLPSDRFSAERTGGSVSTLTIQRTQQEDSAVYLCASSFLGGSIDNEQFFGPGTRLTVL.

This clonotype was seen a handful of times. The chain's CDR3 is CASSQLRSGGSTDTQYF. The CDR3 nucleotides are TGTGCCAGCAGCCAGTTAAGGAGCGGGGGATCAACAGATACGCAGTATTTT. The chain employs TRBV3-1 and TRBJ2-3; 8 nucleotides align to TRBD2. CDR3 length: 17 residues. V shed 3 bases, J shed 3 bases, and the junction held 11 bases outside the gene matches. Germline loops: CDR1 LGHDT, CDR2 YNNKEL (reference sequence).